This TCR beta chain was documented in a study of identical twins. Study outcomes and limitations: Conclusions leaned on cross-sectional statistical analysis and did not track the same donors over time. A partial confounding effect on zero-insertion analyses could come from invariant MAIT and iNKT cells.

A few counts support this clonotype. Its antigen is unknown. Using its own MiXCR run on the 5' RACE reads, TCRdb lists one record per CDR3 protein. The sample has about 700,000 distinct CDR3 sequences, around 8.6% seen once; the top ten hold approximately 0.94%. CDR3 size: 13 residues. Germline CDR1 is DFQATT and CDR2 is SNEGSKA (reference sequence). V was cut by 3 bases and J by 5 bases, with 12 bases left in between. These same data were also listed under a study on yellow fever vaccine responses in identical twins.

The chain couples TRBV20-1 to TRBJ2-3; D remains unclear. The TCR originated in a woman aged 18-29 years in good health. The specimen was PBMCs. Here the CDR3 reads CSASGLRRDTQYF. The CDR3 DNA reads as TGCAGTGCTAGTGGCTTAAGACGAGATACGCAGTATTTT.